This T cell receptor (beta chain) was recorded in a study of T cell responses to AZD1222 COVID-19 vaccine. Study overall: Second doses that came at about 4 or about 12 weeks were put together. Regarding the study as a whole: Two AZD1222 doses significantly raised spike-specific TCR breadth and depth over controls. Without day 14 samples, only post-peak T cell repertoires were studied. Females outnumbered males among donors, who were mostly white British; clonal diversity was possibly underestimated.

This table comes from immunoSEQ multiplex PCR, and its TCRdb copy is limited to in-frame clones, with some not included. The sample holds 90,000 to 150,000 clones; about 88% are singletons and the top ten take 9.8%. Remarks on this clone: Antigen specificity is unknown.

Trimming took off 0 bases at V and 2 bases at J, with 11 bases between the two ends. CDR3 length: 16 amino acids. Germline lookup yields CDR1 LGHNA and CDR2 YSLEER. V is TRBV4-3 and J is TRBJ1-5; weak D call: TRBD1 (5 bases). The clonotype originates from an adult in good health. The source was peripheral blood, collected on day 0 of AZD1222 vaccination. CDR3 nucleotide sequence: TGCGCCAGCAGCCAAGATGGAGGGGTGGGCAATCAGCCCCAGCATTTT. This translates into CASSQDGGVGNQPQHF.